Listed below are T cell receptor beta chains from one sample, sequenced in a study of blood T cell repertoires in COVID-19. The data were produced by immunoSEQ multiplex PCR, yet TCRdb's version contains in-frame clones alone and is incomplete. The data hold tens of thousands of clones, with approximately 80% observed a single time. Sequenced material: peripheral blood. The origin of the receptors is a man at least 80 years old with active COVID-19. Each CDR3 is given with its conserved first and last residue. The order of the fields is D gene, J gene, V gene, CDR3 protein, CDR3 DNA. The D gene is left open where the match is weak.

>.|TRBJ2-7|TRBV6-6
CASRVGSGTYEQYF
TGTGCCAGCAGGGTCGGTAGCGGAACCTACGAGCAGTACTTC
>.|TRBJ2-7|TRBV28
CASSFGGRPYEQYF
TGTGCCAGCAGTTTCGGGGGGCGCCCCTACGAGCAGTACTTC
>.|TRBJ2-3|TRBV19
CASSIRRVGDTQYF
TGTGCCAGTAGTATTCGCAGGGTTGGAGATACGCAGTATTTT
>TRBD1|TRBJ2-2|TRBV5-1
CASSWGQGASGELFF
TGCGCCAGCAGCTGGGGACAGGGGGCATCCGGGGAGCTGTTTTTT
>TRBD1|TRBJ1-6|TRBV5-1
CASSLSGTGTTYNSPLHF
TGCGCCAGCAGCTTATCCGGGACAGGGACAACCTATAATTCACCCCTCCACTTT
>.|TRBJ2-1|TRBV27
CASSSPPGGLRMNEQFF
TGTGCCAGCAGTTCCCCCCCTGGGGGGTTGAGAATGAATGAGCAGTTCTTC
>.|TRBJ1-2|TRBV29-1
CSVPLRQANNYGYTF
TGCAGCGTTCCCCTCAGACAGGCGAATAACTATGGCTACACCTTC
>.|TRBJ1-2|TRBV14
CASSQVDSRGGYTF
TGTGCCAGCAGCCAAGTGGACTCCCGAGGCGGCTACACCTTC
>TRBD2|TRBJ2-3|TRBV11-2
CASSSSTASGLTDTQYF
TGTGCCAGCAGCTCCTCGACGGCTAGCGGACTCACAGATACGCAGTATTTT
>.|TRBJ2-5|TRBV5-1
CASSRNTGNQETQYF
TGCGCCAGCAGCCGGAATACAGGGAACCAAGAGACCCAGTACTTC